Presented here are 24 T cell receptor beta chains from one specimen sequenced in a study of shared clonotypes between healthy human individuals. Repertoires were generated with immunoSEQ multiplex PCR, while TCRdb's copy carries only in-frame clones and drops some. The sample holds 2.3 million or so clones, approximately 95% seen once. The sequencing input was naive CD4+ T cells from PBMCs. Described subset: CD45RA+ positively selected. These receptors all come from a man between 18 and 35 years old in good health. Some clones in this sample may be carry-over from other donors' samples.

The CDR3 sequence: CASSPGIAGANVLTF. Written as DNA, the CDR3 is TGTGCCAGCAGCCCCGGGATTGCGGGGGCCAACGTCCTGACTTTC. The chain carries TRBV7-2 and TRBJ2-6, with D possibly matching TRBD2 (5 bases). Trimming took off 5 bases at V and 4 bases at J, with 12 bases between the two ends. The CDR3 consists of 15 residues. Germline V gene lookup returns CDR1 SGHTA and CDR2 FQGNSA.

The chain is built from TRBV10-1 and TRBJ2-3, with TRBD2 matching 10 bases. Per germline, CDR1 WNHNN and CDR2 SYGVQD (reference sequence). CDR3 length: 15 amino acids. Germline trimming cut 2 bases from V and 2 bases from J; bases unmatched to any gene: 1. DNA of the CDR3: TGCGCCAGCAGTGAGGGACTAGCGGCCACAGATACGCAGTATTTT. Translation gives CASSEGLAATDTQYF.

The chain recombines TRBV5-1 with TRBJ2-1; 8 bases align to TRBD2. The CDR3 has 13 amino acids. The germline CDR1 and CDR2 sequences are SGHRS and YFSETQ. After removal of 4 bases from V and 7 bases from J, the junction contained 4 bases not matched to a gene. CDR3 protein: CASSTRLANEQFF. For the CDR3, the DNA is TGCGCCAGCAGCACCAGACTAGCGAATGAGCAGTTCTTC.

DNA for the CDR3: TGTGCCAGCAGTTTCGCGTTCTCACCCCTCCACTTT. This translates into CASSFAFSPLHF. This sequence joins TRBV28 and TRBJ1-6; D remains unclear. Germline V gene sequence: CDR1 MDHEN, CDR2 SYDVKM. The V and J ends lost 3 bases and 10 bases respectively, with 7 bases between them. This CDR3 contains 12 residues.

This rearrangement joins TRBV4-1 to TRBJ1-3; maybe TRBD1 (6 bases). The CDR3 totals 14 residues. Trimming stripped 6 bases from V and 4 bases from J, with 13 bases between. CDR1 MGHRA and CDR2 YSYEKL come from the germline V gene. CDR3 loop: CASSSTGSGNTIYF. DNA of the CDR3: TGCGCCAGCAGTTCAACAGGGTCGGGAAACACCATATATTTT.

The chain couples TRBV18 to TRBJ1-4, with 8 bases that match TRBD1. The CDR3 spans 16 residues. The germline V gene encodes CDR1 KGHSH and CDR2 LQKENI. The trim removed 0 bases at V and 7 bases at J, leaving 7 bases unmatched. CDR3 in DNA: TGTGCCAGCTCACCACCACGGGGGACAGGCCTTGAAAAACTGTTTTTT. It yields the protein CASSPPRGTGLEKLFF.

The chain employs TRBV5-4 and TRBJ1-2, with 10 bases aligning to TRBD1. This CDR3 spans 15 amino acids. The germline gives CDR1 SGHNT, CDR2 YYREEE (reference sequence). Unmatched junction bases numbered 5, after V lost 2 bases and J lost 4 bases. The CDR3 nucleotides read TGTGCCAGCAGCTTATGGGACAGGGGAACCTATGGCTACACCTTC. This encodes CASSLWDRGTYGYTF.

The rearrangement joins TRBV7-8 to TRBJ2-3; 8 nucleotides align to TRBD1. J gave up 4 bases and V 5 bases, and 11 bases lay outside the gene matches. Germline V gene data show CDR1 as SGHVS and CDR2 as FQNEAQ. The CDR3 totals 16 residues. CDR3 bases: TGTGCCAGCAGCAGGAGGGGACAGGTCGGGGCAGATACGCAGTATTTT. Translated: CASSRRGQVGADTQYF. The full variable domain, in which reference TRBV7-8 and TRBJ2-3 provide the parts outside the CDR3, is GAGVSQSPRYKVAKRGQDVALRCDPISGHVSLFWYQQALGQGPEFLTYFQNEAQLDKSGLPSDRFFAERPEGSVSTLKIQRTQQEDSAVYLCASSRRGQVGADTQYFGPGTRLTVL.

CDR3 loop: CASSMGLAGGGETQYF. As DNA, the CDR3 is TGTGCCAGCAGCATGGGACTAGCGGGAGGTGGGGAGACCCAGTACTTC. V usage is TRBV5-4 and J usage is TRBJ2-5; 15 bases align to TRBD2. The germline gives CDR1 SGHNT, CDR2 YYREEE (reference sequence). The CDR3 length is 16 residues. Losses at the gene ends were 4 bases for V and 5 bases for J; bases not matched to a gene: 6.

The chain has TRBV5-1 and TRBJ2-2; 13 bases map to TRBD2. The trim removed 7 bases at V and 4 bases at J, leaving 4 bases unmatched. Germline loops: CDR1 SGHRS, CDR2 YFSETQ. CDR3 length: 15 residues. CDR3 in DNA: TGCGCCAGCGGGGGACTAGCGGGAAGCACCGGGGAGCTGTTTTTT. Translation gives CASGGLAGSTGELFF. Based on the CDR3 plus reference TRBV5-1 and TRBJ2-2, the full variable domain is KAGVTQTPRYLIKTRGQQVTLSCSPISGHRSVSWYQQTPGQGLQFLFEYFSETQRNKGNFPGRFSGRQFSNSRSEMNVSTLELGDSALYLCASGGLAGSTGELFFGEGSRLTVL.

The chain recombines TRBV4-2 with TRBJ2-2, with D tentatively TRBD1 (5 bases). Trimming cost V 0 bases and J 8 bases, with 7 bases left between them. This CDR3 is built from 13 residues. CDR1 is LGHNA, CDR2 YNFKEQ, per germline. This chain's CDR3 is CASSQEGLGELFF. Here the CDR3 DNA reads TGTGCCAGCAGCCAAGAGGGGCTGGGGGAGCTGTTTTTT.

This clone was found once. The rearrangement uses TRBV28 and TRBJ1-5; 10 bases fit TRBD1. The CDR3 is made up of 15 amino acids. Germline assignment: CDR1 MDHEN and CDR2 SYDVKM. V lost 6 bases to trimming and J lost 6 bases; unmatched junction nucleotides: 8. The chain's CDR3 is CASSSGQGFGQPQHF. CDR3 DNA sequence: TGTGCCAGCAGCTCGGGACAGGGGTTCGGTCAGCCCCAGCATTTT. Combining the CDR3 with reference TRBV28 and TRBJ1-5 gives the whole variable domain DVKVTQSSRYLVKRTGEKVFLECVQDMDHENMFWYRQDPGLGLRLIYFSYDVKMKEKGDIPEGYSVSREKKERFSLILESASTNQTSMYLCASSSGQGFGQPQHFGDGTRLSIL.

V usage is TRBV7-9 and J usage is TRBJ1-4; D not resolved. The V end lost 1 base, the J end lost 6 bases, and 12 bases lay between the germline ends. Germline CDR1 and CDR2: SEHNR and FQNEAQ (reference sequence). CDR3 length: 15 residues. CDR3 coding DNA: TGTGCCAGCAGCTTAGACGGCTCCAGTTATGAAAAACTGTTTTTT. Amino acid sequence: CASSLDGSSYEKLFF.

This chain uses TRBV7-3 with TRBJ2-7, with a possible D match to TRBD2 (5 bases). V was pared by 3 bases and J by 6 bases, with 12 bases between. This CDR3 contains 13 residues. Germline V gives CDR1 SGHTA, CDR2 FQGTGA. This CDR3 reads CASSLGGGLEQYF. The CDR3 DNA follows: TGTGCCAGCAGCTTGGGTGGCGGGCTCGAGCAGTACTTC.

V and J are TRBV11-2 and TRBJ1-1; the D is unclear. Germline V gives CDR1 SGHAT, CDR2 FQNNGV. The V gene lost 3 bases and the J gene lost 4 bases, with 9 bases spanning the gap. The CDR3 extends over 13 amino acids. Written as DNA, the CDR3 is TGTGCCAGCAGCTTGGGCAGAAGCACTGAAGCTTTCTTT. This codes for CASSLGRSTEAFF. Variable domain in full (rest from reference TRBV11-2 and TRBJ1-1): EAGVAQSPRYKIIEKRQSVAFWCNPISGHATLYWYQQILGQGPKLLIQFQNNGVVDDSQLPKDRFSAERLKGVDSTLKIQPAKLEDSAVYLCASSLGRSTEAFFGQGTRLTVV.

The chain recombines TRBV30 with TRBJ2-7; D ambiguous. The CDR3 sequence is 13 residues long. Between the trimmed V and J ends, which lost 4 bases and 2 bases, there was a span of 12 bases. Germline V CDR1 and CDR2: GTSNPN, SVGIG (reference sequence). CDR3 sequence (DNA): TGTGCCTGGACTGCCGGTGGGCCCTACGAGCAGTACTTC. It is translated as CAWTAGGPYEQYF.

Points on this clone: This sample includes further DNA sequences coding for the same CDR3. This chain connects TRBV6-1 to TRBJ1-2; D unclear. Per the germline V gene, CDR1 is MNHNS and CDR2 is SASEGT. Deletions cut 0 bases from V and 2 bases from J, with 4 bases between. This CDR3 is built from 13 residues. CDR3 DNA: TGTGCCAGCAGTGAAGCGATAAACTATGGCTACACCTTC. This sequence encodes CASSEAINYGYTF.

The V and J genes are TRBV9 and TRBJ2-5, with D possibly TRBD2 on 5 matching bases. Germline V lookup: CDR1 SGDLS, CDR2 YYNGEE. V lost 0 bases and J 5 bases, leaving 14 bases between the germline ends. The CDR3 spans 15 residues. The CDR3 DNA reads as TGTGCCAGCAGCGTAGCGGGGTCATGGGTTGAGACCCAGTACTTC. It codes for CASSVAGSWVETQYF.

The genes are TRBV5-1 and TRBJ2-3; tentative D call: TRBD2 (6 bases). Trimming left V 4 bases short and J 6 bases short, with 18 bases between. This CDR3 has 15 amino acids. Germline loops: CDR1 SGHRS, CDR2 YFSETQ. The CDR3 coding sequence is TGCGCCAGCAGCATGACTATAGCGGAGGGGGATACGCAGTATTTT. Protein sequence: CASSMTIAEGDTQYF.

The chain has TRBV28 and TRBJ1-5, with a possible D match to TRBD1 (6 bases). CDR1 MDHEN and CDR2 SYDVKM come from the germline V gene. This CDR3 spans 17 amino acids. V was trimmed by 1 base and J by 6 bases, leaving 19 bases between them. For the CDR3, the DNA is TGTGCCAGCAGTTTATTAGGGGGACGGACTGGGAGTCAGCCCCAGCATTTT. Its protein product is CASSLLGGRTGSQPQHF.

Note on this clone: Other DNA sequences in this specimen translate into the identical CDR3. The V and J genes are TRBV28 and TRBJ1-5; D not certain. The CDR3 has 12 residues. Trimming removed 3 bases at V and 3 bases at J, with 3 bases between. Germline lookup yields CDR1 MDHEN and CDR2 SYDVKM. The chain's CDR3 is CASSFINQPQHF. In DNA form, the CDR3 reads TGTGCCAGCAGTTTTATCAATCAGCCCCAGCATTTT.

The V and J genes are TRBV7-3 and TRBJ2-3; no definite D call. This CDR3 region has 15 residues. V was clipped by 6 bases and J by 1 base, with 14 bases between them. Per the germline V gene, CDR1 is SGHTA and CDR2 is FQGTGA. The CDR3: CASSQTSSGTDTQYF. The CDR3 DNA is TGTGCCAGCAGTCAGACATCAAGCGGCACAGATACGCAGTATTTT.

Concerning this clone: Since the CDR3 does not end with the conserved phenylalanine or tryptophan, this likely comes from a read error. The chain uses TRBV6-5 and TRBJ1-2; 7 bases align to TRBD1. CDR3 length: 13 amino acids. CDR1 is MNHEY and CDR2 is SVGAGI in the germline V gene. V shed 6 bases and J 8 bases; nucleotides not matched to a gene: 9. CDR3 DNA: TGTGCCAGCAGCTATGGACAGGCTGGCGGCTACACCCTC. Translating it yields CASSYGQAGGYTL.

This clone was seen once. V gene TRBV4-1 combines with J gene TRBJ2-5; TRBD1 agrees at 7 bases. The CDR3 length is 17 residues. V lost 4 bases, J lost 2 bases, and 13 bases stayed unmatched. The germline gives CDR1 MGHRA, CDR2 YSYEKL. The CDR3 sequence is CASSLEVPGQVQETQYF. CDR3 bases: TGCGCCAGCAGCCTAGAGGTCCCCGGACAGGTACAAGAGACCCAGTACTTC.